This T cell receptor beta chain comes out of a study of T cells in Graves' hyperthyroidism and ophthalmopathy. Points on this clonotype: Its specificity is unknown.

The length of the CDR3 is 15 residues. The V end lost 4 bases, the J end lost 1 base, and 13 bases lay between the germline ends. Germline V gives CDR1 ENHRY, CDR2 SYGVKD. Uncontrolled infection, other autoimmune disease, pregnancy or lactation led to exclusion. This sample holds PBMCs from around 9.9 ml fresh peripheral blood. Amplification targeted TCR beta CDR3 regions from RNA transcripts. With the HTBI primer set, the TCR CDR3 went through a first round of RT-PCR. TCRdb processed the multiplex PCR reads anew with MiXCR; each CDR3 protein has one entry. The sample lists 450,000 to 650,000 distinct CDR3 sequences, 17% occurring once. Points from the study as a whole: Most clonotypes that expanded in the thyroid above 0.001 also showed up in blood.

The clonotype comes from a woman between 18 and 30 years old with Graves' ophthalmopathy. What was sequenced was blood. This chain connects TRBV10-3 to TRBJ2-5, with D perhaps matching TRBD1 (5 bases). Written as DNA, the CDR3 is TGTGCCATCAGTGTAAGGGGCAGCTCCCAAGAGACCCAGTACTTC. Protein sequence: CAISVRGSSQETQYF.